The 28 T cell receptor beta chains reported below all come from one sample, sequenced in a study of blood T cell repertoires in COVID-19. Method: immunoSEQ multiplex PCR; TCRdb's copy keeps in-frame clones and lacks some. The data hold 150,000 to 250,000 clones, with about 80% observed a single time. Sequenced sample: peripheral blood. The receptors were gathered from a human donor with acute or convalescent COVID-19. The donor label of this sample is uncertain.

The CDR3 sequence is CASSLSWTGKEYGYTF. CDR3 nucleotide sequence: TGTGCCAGCAGTTTATCGTGGACAGGGAAAGAGTATGGCTACACCTTC. The V and J genes are TRBV27 and TRBJ1-2, with 8 bases fitting TRBD1. J lost 5 bases, V lost 0 bases, and 8 bases had no gene match. The CDR3 covers 16 residues. Per germline, CDR1 MNHEY and CDR2 SMNVEV (reference sequence).

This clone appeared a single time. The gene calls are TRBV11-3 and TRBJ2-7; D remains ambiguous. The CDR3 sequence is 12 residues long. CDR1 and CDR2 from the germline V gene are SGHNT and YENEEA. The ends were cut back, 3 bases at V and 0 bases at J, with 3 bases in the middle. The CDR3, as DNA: TGTGCCAGCAGCTTCGTCTCCTACGAGCAGTACTTC. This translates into CASSFVSYEQYF.

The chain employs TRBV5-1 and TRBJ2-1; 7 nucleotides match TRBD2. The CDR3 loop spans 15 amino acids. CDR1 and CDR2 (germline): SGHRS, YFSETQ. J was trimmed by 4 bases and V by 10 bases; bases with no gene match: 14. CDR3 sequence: CASSPSAGAYNEQFF. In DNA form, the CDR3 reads TGCGCCTCTTCCCCCTCGGCGGGAGCGTACAATGAGCAGTTCTTC. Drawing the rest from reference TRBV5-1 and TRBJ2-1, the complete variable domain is KAGVTQTPRYLIKTRGQQVTLSCSPISGHRSVSWYQQTPGQGLQFLFEYFSETQRNKGNFPGRFSGRQFSNSRSEMNVSTLELGDSALYLCASSPSAGAYNEQFFGPGTRLTVL.

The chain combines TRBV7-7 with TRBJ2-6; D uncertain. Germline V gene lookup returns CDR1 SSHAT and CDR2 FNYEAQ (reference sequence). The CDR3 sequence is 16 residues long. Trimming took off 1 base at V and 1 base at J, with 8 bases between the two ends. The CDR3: CASSLEPTSGANVLTF. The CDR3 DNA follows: TGTGCCAGCAGCTTAGAACCCACATCTGGGGCCAACGTCCTGACTTTC.

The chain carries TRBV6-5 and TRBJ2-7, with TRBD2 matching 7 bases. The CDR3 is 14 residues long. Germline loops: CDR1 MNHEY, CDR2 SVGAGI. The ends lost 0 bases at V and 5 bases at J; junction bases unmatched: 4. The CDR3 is CASSYSRDYDEQYF. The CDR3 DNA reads TGTGCCAGCAGTTACTCGAGGGACTACGACGAGCAGTACTTC.

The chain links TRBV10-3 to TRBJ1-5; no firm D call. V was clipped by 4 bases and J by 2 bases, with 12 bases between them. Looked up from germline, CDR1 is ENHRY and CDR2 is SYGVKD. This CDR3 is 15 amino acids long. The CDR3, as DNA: TGTGCCATCAGTGTAGGAGGGCAGGGCAATCAGCCCCAGCATTTT. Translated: CAISVGGQGNQPQHF.

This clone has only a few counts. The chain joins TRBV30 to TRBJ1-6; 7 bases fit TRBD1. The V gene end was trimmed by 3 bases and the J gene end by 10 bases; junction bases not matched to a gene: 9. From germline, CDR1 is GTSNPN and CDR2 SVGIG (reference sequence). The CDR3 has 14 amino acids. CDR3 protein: CAWREDRVYSPLHF. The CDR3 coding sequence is TGTGCCTGGAGGGAAGACAGGGTCTACTCACCCCTCCACTTT.

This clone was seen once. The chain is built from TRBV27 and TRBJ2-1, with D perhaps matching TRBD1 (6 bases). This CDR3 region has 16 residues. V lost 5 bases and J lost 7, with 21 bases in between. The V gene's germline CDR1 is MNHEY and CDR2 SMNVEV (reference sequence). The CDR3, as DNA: TGTGCCAGCAGTCGGTCCTCGACAGGTGTGAGGAATGAGCAGTTCTTC. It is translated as CASSRSSTGVRNEQFF.

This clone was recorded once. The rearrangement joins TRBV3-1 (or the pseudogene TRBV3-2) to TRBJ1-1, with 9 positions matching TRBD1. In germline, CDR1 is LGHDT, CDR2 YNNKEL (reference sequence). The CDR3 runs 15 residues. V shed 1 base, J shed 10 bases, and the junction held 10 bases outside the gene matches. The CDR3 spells CASSQGTGVVHLAFF. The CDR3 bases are TGTGCCAGCAGCCAAGGGACAGGGGTCGTTCATTTAGCTTTCTTT.

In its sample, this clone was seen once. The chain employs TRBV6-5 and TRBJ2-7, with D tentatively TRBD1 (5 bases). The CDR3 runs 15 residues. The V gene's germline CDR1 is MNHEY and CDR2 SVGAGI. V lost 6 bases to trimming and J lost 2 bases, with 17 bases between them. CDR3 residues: CASRAIVGATYEQYF. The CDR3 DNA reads TGTGCCAGCAGAGCCATTGTTGGGGCCACCTACGAGCAGTACTTC.

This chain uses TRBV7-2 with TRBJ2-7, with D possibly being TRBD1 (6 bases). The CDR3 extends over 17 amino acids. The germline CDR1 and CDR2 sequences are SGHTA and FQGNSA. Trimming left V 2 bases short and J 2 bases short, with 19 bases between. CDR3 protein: CASSLPSEGGHPYEQYF. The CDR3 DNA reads TGTGCCAGCAGCTTACCCTCCGAAGGGGGACACCCCTACGAGCAGTACTTC.

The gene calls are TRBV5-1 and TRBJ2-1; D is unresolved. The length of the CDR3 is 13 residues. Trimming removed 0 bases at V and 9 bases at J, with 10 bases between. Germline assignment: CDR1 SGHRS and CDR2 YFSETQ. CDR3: CASSLDYTTEQFF. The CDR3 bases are TGCGCCAGCAGCTTGGACTATACAACTGAGCAGTTCTTC. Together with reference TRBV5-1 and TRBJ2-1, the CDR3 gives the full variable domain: KAGVTQTPRYLIKTRGQQVTLSCSPISGHRSVSWYQQTPGQGLQFLFEYFSETQRNKGNFPGRFSGRQFSNSRSEMNVSTLELGDSALYLCASSLDYTTEQFFGPGTRLTVL.

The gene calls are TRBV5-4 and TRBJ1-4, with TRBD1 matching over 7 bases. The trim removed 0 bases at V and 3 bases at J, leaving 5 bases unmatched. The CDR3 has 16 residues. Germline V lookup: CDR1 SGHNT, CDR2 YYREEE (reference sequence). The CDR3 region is CASSLAPGQPNEKLFF. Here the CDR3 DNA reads TGTGCCAGCAGCTTGGCCCCGGGACAGCCTAATGAAAAACTGTTTTTT.

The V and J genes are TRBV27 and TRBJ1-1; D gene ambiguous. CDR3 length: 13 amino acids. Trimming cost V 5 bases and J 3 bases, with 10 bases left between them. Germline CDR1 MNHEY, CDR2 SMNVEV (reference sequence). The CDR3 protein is CASSPQAYTEAFF. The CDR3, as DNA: TGTGCCAGCAGTCCCCAAGCCTACACTGAAGCTTTCTTT.

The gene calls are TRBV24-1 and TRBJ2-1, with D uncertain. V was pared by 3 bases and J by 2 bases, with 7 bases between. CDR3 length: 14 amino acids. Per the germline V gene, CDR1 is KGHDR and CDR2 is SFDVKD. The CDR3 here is CATSDNRAYNEQFF. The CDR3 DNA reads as TGTGCCACCAGTGATAACCGGGCCTACAATGAGCAGTTCTTC.

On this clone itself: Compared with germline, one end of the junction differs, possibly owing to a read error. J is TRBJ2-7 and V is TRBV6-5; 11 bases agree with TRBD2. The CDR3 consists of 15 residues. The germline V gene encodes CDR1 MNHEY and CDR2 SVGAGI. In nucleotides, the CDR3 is TGTGCCAGCAGTAACTCGGGACTAGCGGACTACGAGCAGTACTTC. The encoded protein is CASSNSGLADYEQYF.

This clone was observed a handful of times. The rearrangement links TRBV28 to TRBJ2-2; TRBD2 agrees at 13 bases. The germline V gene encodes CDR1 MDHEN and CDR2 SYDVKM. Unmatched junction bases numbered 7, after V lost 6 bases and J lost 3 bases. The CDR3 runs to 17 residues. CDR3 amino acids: CASSLTSGRYYTGELFF. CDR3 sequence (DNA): TGTGCCAGCAGCCTGACTAGCGGGAGGTACTACACCGGGGAGCTGTTTTTT.

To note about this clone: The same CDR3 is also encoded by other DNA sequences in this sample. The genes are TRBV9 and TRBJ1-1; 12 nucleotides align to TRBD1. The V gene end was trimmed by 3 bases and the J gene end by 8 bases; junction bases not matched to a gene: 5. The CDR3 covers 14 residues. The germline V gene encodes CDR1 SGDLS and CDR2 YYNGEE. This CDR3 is CASSALGTGGEAFF. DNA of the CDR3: TGTGCCAGCAGCGCTCTTGGGACAGGGGGCGAAGCTTTCTTT.

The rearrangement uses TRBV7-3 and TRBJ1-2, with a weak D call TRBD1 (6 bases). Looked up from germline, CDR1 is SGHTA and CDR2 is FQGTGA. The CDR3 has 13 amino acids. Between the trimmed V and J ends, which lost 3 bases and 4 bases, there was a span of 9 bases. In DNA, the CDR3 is TGTGCCAGCAGCTTGGACAGAGTCTATGGCTACACCTTC. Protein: CASSLDRVYGYTF.

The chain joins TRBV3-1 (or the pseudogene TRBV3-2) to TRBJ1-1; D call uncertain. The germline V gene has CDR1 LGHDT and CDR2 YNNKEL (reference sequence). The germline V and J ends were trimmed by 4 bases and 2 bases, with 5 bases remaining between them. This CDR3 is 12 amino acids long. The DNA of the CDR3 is TGTGCCAGCAGCCCCCTCAACACTGAAGCTTTCTTT. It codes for CASSPLNTEAFF.

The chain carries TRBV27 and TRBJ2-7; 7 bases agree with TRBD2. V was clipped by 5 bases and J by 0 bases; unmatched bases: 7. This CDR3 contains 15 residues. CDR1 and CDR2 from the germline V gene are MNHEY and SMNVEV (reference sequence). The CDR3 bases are TGTGCCAGCAGTCTATGGGGGGGAAACTCCTACGAGCAGTACTTC. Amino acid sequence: CASSLWGGNSYEQYF.

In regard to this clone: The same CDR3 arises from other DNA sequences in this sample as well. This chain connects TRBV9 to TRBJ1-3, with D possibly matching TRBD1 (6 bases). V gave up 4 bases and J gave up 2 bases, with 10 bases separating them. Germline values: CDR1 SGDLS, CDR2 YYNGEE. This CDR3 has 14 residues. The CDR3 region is CASSPRTAGNTIYF. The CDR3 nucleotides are TGTGCCAGCAGCCCCCGGACAGCTGGAAACACCATATATTTT. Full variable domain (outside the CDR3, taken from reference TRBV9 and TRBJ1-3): DSGVTQTPKHLITATGQRVTLRCSPRSGDLSVYWYQQSLDQGLQFLIQYYNGEERAKGNILERFSAQQFPDLHSELNLSSLELGDSALYFCASSPRTAGNTIYFGEGSWLTVV.

CDR3 protein: CASSYNPSGSIEQYF. In nucleotides, the CDR3 is TGTGCCAGCAGTTACAATCCTAGCGGGAGTATTGAGCAGTACTTC. The J gene is TRBJ2-7, the V gene TRBV6-6, with TRBD2 matching over 10 bases. Germline CDR1 MNHNY, CDR2 SVGAGI (reference sequence). With V trimmed by 2 bases and J by 7 bases, 8 bases remained unmatched. This CDR3 comprises 15 residues.

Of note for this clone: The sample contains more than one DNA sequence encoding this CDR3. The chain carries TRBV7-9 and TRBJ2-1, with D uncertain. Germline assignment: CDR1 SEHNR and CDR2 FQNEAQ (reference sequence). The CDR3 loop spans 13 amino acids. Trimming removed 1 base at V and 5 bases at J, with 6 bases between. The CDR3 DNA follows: TGTGCCAGCAGCTTAGTCCGAGACAATGAGCAGTTCTTC. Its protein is CASSLVRDNEQFF.

As DNA, the CDR3 is TGTGCCAGCAGTCGAAGCTCTAGGTTCACCGGGGAGCTGTTTTTT. Its translation is CASSRSSRFTGELFF. The V gene is TRBV28, the J gene TRBJ2-2, with unresolved D. The CDR3 runs to 15 residues. Trimming stripped 5 bases from V and 4 bases from J, with 14 bases between. In germline, CDR1 is MDHEN, CDR2 SYDVKM.

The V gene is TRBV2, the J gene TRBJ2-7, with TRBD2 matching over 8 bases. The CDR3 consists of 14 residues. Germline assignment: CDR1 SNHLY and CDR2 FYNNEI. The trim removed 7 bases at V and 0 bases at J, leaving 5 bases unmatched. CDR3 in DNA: TGTGCCAGCAAGGCGCGGGAGGCCTCCTACGAGCAGTACTTC. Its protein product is CASKAREASYEQYF.

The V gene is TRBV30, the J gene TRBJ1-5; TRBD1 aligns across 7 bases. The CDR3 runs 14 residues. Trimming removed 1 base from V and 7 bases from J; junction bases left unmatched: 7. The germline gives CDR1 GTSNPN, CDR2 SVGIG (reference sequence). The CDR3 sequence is CAWSAWQGEQPQHF. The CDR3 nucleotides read TGTGCCTGGAGTGCGTGGCAGGGGGAACAGCCCCAGCATTTT.

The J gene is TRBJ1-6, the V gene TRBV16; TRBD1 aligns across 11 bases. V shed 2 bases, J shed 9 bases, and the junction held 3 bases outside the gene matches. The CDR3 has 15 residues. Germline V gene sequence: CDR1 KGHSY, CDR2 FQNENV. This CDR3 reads CASSQTGQGVSPLHF. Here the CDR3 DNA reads TGTGCCAGCAGCCAAACGGGACAGGGGGTTTCACCCCTCCACTTT.